Below, 27 T cell receptor beta chains from the same sample are listed, as sequenced in a study of CD8 T cell repertoires and HIV-1 epitope variants. Clones were read by immunoSEQ multiplex PCR, and TCRdb kept only the in-frame ones, dropping some. The sample contains several thousand clones, 67% of which appear only once. Antigens of these TCRs are unknown. The specimen sequenced was cultured CD8+ T cells derived from PBMCs. The receptors were gathered from a male donor with HIV.

The chain has TRBV15 and TRBJ1-1; D is unresolved. The germline V gene has CDR1 LNHNV and CDR2 YYDKDF (reference sequence). V was shortened by 1 base and J by 1 base, with 7 bases between the two germline ends. There are 14 residues in the CDR3. CDR3 in amino acids: CATSRVERNTEAFF. Written as DNA, the CDR3 is TGTGCCACCAGCAGAGTTGAAAGGAACACTGAAGCTTTCTTT.

This clone was seen only a few times. The gene calls are TRBV29-1 and TRBJ2-1; 8 nucleotides line up with TRBD1. The CDR3 totals 14 residues. Germline values: CDR1 SQVTM, CDR2 ANQGSEA. Trimming took 3 bases from V and 4 from J; bases not matched to a gene: 5. The DNA of the CDR3 is TGCAGCGTTGACCACTGGGACAGGTACAATGAGCAGTTCTTC. This translates into CSVDHWDRYNEQFF.

The V call is TRBV5-1, the J call TRBJ2-3; the D is unclear. Between the trimmed V and J ends, which lost 0 bases and 6 bases, there was a span of 5 bases. Germline V gene sequence: CDR1 SGHRS, CDR2 YFSETQ. The CDR3 has 12 residues. This CDR3 reads CASSLGGDTQYF. The CDR3 DNA follows: TGCGCCAGCAGCTTGGGAGGCGATACGCAGTATTTT. Complete variable domain (other parts from reference TRBV5-1 and TRBJ2-3): KAGVTQTPRYLIKTRGQQVTLSCSPISGHRSVSWYQQTPGQGLQFLFEYFSETQRNKGNFPGRFSGRQFSNSRSEMNVSTLELGDSALYLCASSLGGDTQYFGPGTRLTVL.

V and J are TRBV9 and TRBJ2-5; 7 bases map to TRBD2. Germline V gene lookup returns CDR1 SGDLS and CDR2 YYNGEE. V shed 3 bases and J 6 bases; nucleotides not matched to a gene: 11. This CDR3 has 15 residues. The CDR3 DNA is TGTGCCAGCAGCGGCCGGGACTATGAGCGGCAGACCCAGTACTTC. Translating gives CASSGRDYERQTQYF. The complete variable domain, with remaining parts taken from reference TRBV9 and TRBJ2-5, reads DSGVTQTPKHLITATGQRVTLRCSPRSGDLSVYWYQQSLDQGLQFLIQYYNGEERAKGNILERFSAQQFPDLHSELNLSSLELGDSALYFCASSGRDYERQTQYFGPGTRLLVL.

This chain links TRBV19 with TRBJ2-4; the match to TRBD2 covers 11 bases. The CDR3 extends over 18 amino acids. With V trimmed by 7 bases and J by 5 bases, 16 bases remained unmatched. Germline CDR1 is LNHDA and CDR2 is SQIVND (reference sequence). Here the CDR3 DNA reads TGTGCCAGTAACGATCGGAGGTGGGGGGGACTAGCGGAAAACATTCAGTACTTC. Translated: CASNDRRWGGLAENIQYF.

The chain recombines TRBV29-1 with TRBJ2-3; 9 bases fit TRBD1. The V gene end was trimmed by 3 bases and the J gene end by 0 bases; junction bases not matched to a gene: 4. Germline CDR1 reads SQVTM; CDR2 reads ANQGSEA. The CDR3 sequence is 15 residues long. As DNA, the CDR3 is TGCAGCGTTGACGGGACAGGGCCCAGCACAGATACGCAGTATTTT. Protein product: CSVDGTGPSTDTQYF.

A few counts support this clone. V gene TRBV28 combines with J gene TRBJ1-4; D is undetermined. With 5 bases removed from V and 0 bases from J, the gap between germline ends came to 4 bases. Germline CDR1 and CDR2: MDHEN and SYDVKM. The CDR3 totals 13 residues. The CDR3 DNA follows: TGTGCCAGCAGTCCTGCAACTAATGAAAAACTGTTTTTT. Translated: CASSPATNEKLFF.

In the case of this clone: An end of the junction differs from the germline gene, which may be a read error. Other DNA sequences in this sample translate to the same CDR3. The V call is TRBV19, the J call TRBJ2-7; no clear D gene. The CDR3 runs 12 residues. Germline CDR1 is LNHDA and CDR2 is SQIVND (reference sequence). The CDR3 DNA reads as TGTGCCAGTCGTGACACTGCCTATGAGCAGTACTTC. This gives the protein CASRDTAYEQYF.

The chain joins TRBV28 to TRBJ1-2, with D perhaps matching TRBD1 (5 bases). The V gene lost 4 bases and the J gene lost 0 bases, with 15 bases spanning the gap. The V gene's germline CDR1 is MDHEN and CDR2 SYDVKM. The CDR3 spans 16 residues. CDR3 loop: CASSYGAREPNYGYTF. The DNA of the CDR3 is TGTGCCAGCAGTTATGGGGCACGGGAACCTAACTATGGCTACACCTTC.

The genes are TRBV6-5 and TRBJ2-7; 7 positions agree with TRBD1. J lost 2 bases, V lost 8 bases, and 6 bases had no gene match. Germline CDR1 reads MNHEY; CDR2 reads SVGAGI. The CDR3 loop spans 13 amino acids. In DNA form, the CDR3 reads TGTGCCAGCCGATCCGGGACAGCCTACGAGCAGTACTTC. Translation gives CASRSGTAYEQYF.

The chain links TRBV5-6 to TRBJ2-1, with 13 bases that match TRBD2. CDR3 length: 14 residues. Germline CDR1 and CDR2: SGHDT and YYEEEE. J was trimmed by 4 bases and V by 6 bases; bases with no gene match: 1. CDR3 nucleotide sequence: TGTGCCAGCACACTAGCGGGAGGGTACAATGAGCAGTTCTTC. Protein sequence: CASTLAGGYNEQFF.

The chain recombines TRBV27 with TRBJ2-7; 7 bases map to TRBD1. The V segment lost 6 bases and the J segment 2 bases; nucleotides outside the gene matches: 10. There are 15 residues in the CDR3. Germline loops: CDR1 MNHEY, CDR2 SMNVEV (reference sequence). The CDR3 nucleotides are TGTGCCAGCAGCCTGACAGGGTCATTTACCTACGAGCAGTACTTC. Translation gives CASSLTGSFTYEQYF.

The chain recombines TRBV29-1 with TRBJ1-2, with TRBD1 as a possible D gene (5 bases). Looked up from germline, CDR1 is SQVTM and CDR2 is ANQGSEA. V was cut by 1 base and J by 3 bases, with 12 bases left in between. This CDR3 has 14 amino acids. Here the CDR3 DNA reads TGCAGCGTTGAAGTCGTCGGGGGAGACTATGGCTACACCTTC. Translation gives CSVEVVGGDYGYTF.

This chain's CDR3 is CASSRQGTYEQYF. Written as DNA, the CDR3 is TGTGCCAGCAGTCGACAGGGAACCTACGAGCAGTACTTC. The chain uses TRBV27 and TRBJ2-7, with TRBD1 matching over 7 bases. The CDR3 totals 13 residues. The V and J ends lost 5 bases and 2 bases, in that order; junction bases with no gene match: 3. Per the germline V gene, CDR1 is MNHEY and CDR2 is SMNVEV (reference sequence).

The chain recombines TRBV5-4 with TRBJ2-7; a weak D match, TRBD1 (5 bases). V was cut by 0 bases and J by 7 bases, with 14 bases left in between. Germline V gene lookup returns CDR1 SGHNT and CDR2 YYREEE (reference sequence). The CDR3 consists of 14 residues. CDR3 region: CASSLGQYLREQYF. CDR3 coding DNA: TGTGCCAGCAGCTTGGGACAGTACCTTCGTGAGCAGTACTTC. The variable domain in full, with the rest retrieved from reference TRBV5-4 and TRBJ2-7, is ETGVTQSPTHLIKTRGQQVTLRCSSQSGHNTVSWYQQALGQGPQFIFQYYREEENGRGNFPPRFSGLQFPNYSSELNVNALELDDSALYLCASSLGQYLREQYFGPGTRLTVT.

The chain has TRBV2 and TRBJ2-3; maybe TRBD1 (5 bases). V shed 6 bases and J shed 4 bases, with 11 bases lying between them. The CDR3 covers 13 residues. Germline lookup yields CDR1 SNHLY and CDR2 FYNNEI. Written as DNA, the CDR3 is TGTGCCAGCAGACTCTTAGGGGCAGATACGCAGTATTTT. It translates to CASRLLGADTQYF.

J is TRBJ1-1 and V is TRBV11-2; TRBD1 is a possible D gene (5 bases). Germline-derived CDR1 and CDR2 are SGHAT and FQNNGV. V dropped 8 bases and J dropped 3 bases, with 10 bases sitting between them. The CDR3 sequence is 12 residues long. The CDR3 spells CASSPGHTEAFF. The DNA of the CDR3 is TGTGCCAGCTCCCCAGGGCACACTGAAGCTTTCTTT.

This clone has just a few counts. This chain links TRBV6-5 with TRBJ2-1, with TRBD2 matching 12 bases. CDR1 MNHEY and CDR2 SVGAGI come from the germline V gene. The CDR3 runs to 16 residues. The junction had 4 bases not matched to a gene; V was cut back by 0 bases and J by 7 bases. The CDR3 DNA reads TGTGCCAGCAGTTACTCGACGACTAGCGGGGGTAATGAGCAGTTCTTC. It encodes CASSYSTTSGGNEQFF.

The V and J genes are TRBV11-2 and TRBJ1-4; 10 bases map to TRBD1. The CDR3 loop spans 18 amino acids. Germline lookup yields CDR1 SGHAT and CDR2 FQNNGV. J lost 10 bases, V lost 7 bases, and 21 bases had no gene match. The CDR3 DNA sequence: TGTGCCAGCACCTCATCACCCAACGGACAGGGGGGTATAGGAAAACTGTTTTTT. Translating it yields CASTSSPNGQGGIGKLFF.

Concerning this clone: An end of the junction does not agree with germline; a read error may underlie this. The CDR3 spells CASSDPGTGVLGAF. CDR3 nucleotide sequence: TGTGCCAGCAGCGATCCCGGGACAGGGGTCCTCGGTGCCTTC. The chain uses TRBV5-8 and TRBJ1-2, with TRBD1 matching over 10 bases. CDR3 length: 14 residues. Germline values: CDR1 SGHTS, CDR2 YDEGEE. Based on the CDR3 plus reference TRBV5-8 and TRBJ1-2, the full variable domain is EAGVTQSPTHLIKTRGQQATLRCSPISGHTSVYWYQQALGLGLQFLLWYDEGEERNRGNFPPRFSGRQFPNYSSELNVNALELEDSALYLCASSDPGTGVLGAFGSGTRLTVV.

The chain joins TRBV5-6 to TRBJ2-5; the D is unclear. The germline gives CDR1 SGHDT, CDR2 YYEEEE. CDR3 length: 14 residues. Trimming removed 1 base from V and 7 bases from J, with 14 bases in between. The CDR3 sequence is CASSLWEAHWTQYF. For the CDR3, the DNA is TGTGCCAGCAGCTTGTGGGAAGCCCATTGGACCCAGTACTTC.

This clone was recorded a few times. The chain links TRBV27 to TRBJ2-7, with D perhaps matching TRBD1 or TRBD2 (5 bases each). CDR3 length: 12 amino acids. V was cut by 2 bases and J by 6 bases, with 8 bases left in between. CDR1 is MNHEY and CDR2 is SMNVEV in the germline V gene (reference sequence). In nucleotides, the CDR3 is TGTGCCAGCAGTTTAGGGGGTAGCGAGCAGTACTTC. Translation: CASSLGGSEQYF.

As concerns this clone: A far bigger clonotype differs at one base, so this is likely a read error. This chain joins TRBV1 and TRBJ1-2. TRBV1 corresponds to a pseudogene. The CDR3 has 16 amino acids. This CDR3 reads CTSSQDPPDLDYGYTF. CDR3 nucleotides: TGCACCAGCAGCCAAGATCCCCCAGACTTGGACTATGGCTACACCTTC.

The chain combines TRBV18 with TRBJ2-5; D unclear. Trimming shortened V by 1 base and J by 1 base, and 1 base separated the two germline ends. CDR1 KGHSH and CDR2 LQKENI come from the germline V gene. CDR3 size: 12 residues. The CDR3 DNA reads TGTGCCAGCTCACCACTCCAAGAGACCCAGTACTTC. This codes for CASSPLQETQYF.

J is TRBJ2-1 and V is TRBV28; 12 bases fit TRBD1. The V and J ends lost 4 bases and 5 bases, in that order; junction bases with no gene match: 9. CDR3 length: 17 amino acids. CDR1 MDHEN and CDR2 SYDVKM come from the germline V gene. DNA for the CDR3: TGTGCCAGCAGTTCCGGGACAGGGGGCTTCGGGGACAATGAGCAGTTCTTC. Its translation: CASSSGTGGFGDNEQFF. The variable domain in full, with the rest retrieved from reference TRBV28 and TRBJ2-1, is DVKVTQSSRYLVKRTGEKVFLECVQDMDHENMFWYRQDPGLGLRLIYFSYDVKMKEKGDIPEGYSVSREKKERFSLILESASTNQTSMYLCASSSGTGGFGDNEQFFGPGTRLTVL.

The chain is built from TRBV9 and TRBJ2-7; 9 bases map to TRBD1. CDR1 SGDLS and CDR2 YYNGEE come from the germline V gene. The CDR3 has 14 amino acids. Losses at the gene ends were 2 bases for V and 5 bases for J; bases not matched to a gene: 5. CDR3: CASSVGGQGNEQYF. CDR3 bases: TGTGCCAGCAGCGTCGGGGGACAGGGTAACGAGCAGTACTTC.

This chain links TRBV28 with TRBJ2-1, with a possible D match to TRBD1 (5 bases). Germline lookup yields CDR1 MDHEN and CDR2 SYDVKM. The V gene lost 3 bases and the J gene lost 9 bases, with 15 bases spanning the gap. This CDR3 has 14 residues. The CDR3 nucleotides are TGTGCCAGCAGTTTGGCGGAAGGGGCTATTGAGCAGTTCTTC. This encodes CASSLAEGAIEQFF.